A single count supports the clone carrying this T cell receptor (beta chain). Authors' analysis steps: Reference gene primers were amplified, and this amplification served to estimate nucleated cell counts. Clones were sequenced by immunoSEQ multiplex PCR, and TCRdb holds only the in-frame ones, with some missing. D and trimming were read from the DNA, whereas the V and J calls and clone size are those reported in that table. Of 300,000 to 500,000 clones detected, roughly 90% appear once; the ten largest clones hold 0.97%. The participants were between about 18 and 95 years old and came from under 25 US areas. Clinical history as reported by participants underpinned cohort assignment. This sample was included in a study of blood T cell repertoires in COVID-19. At the level of the study: The samples span acute and convalescent COVID-19 from the United States, Italy and Spain.

This CDR3 contains 15 residues. Germline lookup yields CDR1 KGHDR and CDR2 SFDVKD. V shed 4 bases and J shed 4 bases, with 14 bases lying between them. The receptor was derived from a woman aged 25 to 39 with acute COVID-19. The chain links TRBV24-1 to TRBJ2-3; D may be TRBD2 (7 bases). Sequenced input: PBMCs or T cells enriched from blood (not recorded which). The CDR3 protein is CATSEGKGGADTQYF. DNA of the CDR3: TGTGCCACCAGTGAGGGAAAGGGGGGGGCAGATACGCAGTATTTT.